Here is one T cell receptor (beta chain) with its context. This sample is part of a study of blood T cell repertoires in COVID-19. Sequencing used immunoSEQ multiplex PCR; TCRdb keeps in-frame clones, though not all of them. This sample has hundreds of thousands of clones, with around 87% found just once. With V trimmed by 0 bases and J by 2 bases, 3 bases remained unmatched. The CDR3 is 16 residues long. Per the germline V gene, CDR1 is SEHNR and CDR2 is FQNEAQ (reference sequence). This sequence originates from a woman aged 40 to 50 who had recovered from COVID-19. The rearrangement joins TRBV7-9 to TRBJ2-4; 8 bases match TRBD2. Material for sequencing was peripheral blood. CDR3 sequence (DNA): TGTGCCAGCAGCTTAGCCGGGGGGGCCCCCAAAAACATTCAGTACTTC. Its translation is CASSLAGGAPKNIQYF.